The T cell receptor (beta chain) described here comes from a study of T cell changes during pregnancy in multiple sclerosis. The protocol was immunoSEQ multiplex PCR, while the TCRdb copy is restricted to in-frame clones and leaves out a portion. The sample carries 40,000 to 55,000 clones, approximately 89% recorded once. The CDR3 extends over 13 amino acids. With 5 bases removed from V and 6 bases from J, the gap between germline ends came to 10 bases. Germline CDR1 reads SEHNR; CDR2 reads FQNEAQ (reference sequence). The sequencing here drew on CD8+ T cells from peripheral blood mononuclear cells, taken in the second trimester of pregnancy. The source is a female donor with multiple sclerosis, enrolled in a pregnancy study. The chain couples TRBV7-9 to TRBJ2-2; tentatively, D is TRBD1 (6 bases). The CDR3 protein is CASSHREAGELFF. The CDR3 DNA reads TGTGCCAGCAGCCACAGGGAAGCCGGGGAGCTGTTTTTT.